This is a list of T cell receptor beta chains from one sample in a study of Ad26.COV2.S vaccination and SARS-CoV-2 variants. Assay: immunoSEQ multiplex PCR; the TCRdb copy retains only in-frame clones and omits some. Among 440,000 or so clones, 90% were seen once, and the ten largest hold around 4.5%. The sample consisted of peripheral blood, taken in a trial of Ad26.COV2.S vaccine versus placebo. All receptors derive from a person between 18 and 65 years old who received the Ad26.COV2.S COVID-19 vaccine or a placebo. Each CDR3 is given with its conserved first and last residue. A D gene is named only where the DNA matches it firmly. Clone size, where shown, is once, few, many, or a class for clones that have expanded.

CDR3 protein: CASSLGQGGEKLFF; CDR3 DNA: TGCGCCAGCAGCTTGGGACAGGGCGGTGAAAAACTGTTTTTT; D gene: TRBD1; J gene: TRBJ1-4; V gene: TRBV5-1; clone size: once
CDR3 protein: CASTLAGETYNEQFF; CDR3 DNA: TGTGCCAGCACCTTAGCGGGAGAAACCTACAATGAGCAGTTCTTC; D gene: TRBD2; J gene: TRBJ2-1; V gene: TRBV28; clone size: -
CDR3 protein: CSVEGDEQFF; CDR3 DNA: TGCAGCGTTGAAGGGGATGAGCAGTTCTTC; D gene: -; J gene: TRBJ2-1; V gene: TRBV29-1; clone size: -
CDR3 protein: CASSFRAGGPNEQFF; CDR3 DNA: TGTGCCAGCAGCTTTCGAGCGGGAGGGCCCAATGAGCAGTTCTTC; D gene: TRBD2; J gene: TRBJ2-1; V gene: TRBV7-2; clone size: -
CDR3 protein: CASSQGWGAGPLHF; CDR3 DNA: TGTGCCAGCAGCCAAGGCTGGGGGGCGGGACCCCTCCACTTT; D gene: -; J gene: TRBJ1-6; V gene: TRBV3-1/TRBV3-2; clone size: -
CDR3 protein: CASSPLAGQNQETQYF; CDR3 DNA: TGTGCCAGCAGTCCCTTAGCGGGGCAAAATCAAGAGACCCAGTACTTC; D gene: TRBD2; J gene: TRBJ2-5; V gene: TRBV28; clone size: -
CDR3 protein: CASSQVPRGRAYGETQYF; CDR3 DNA: TGTGCCAGCAGCCAAGTACCGCGCGGGAGGGCTTATGGGGAGACCCAGTACTTC; D gene: TRBD2; J gene: TRBJ2-5; V gene: TRBV14; clone size: once
CDR3 protein: CASSDAALGGYEQYF; CDR3 DNA: TGTGCCAGCAGTGACGCGGCTTTGGGCGGCTACGAGCAGTACTTC; D gene: -; J gene: TRBJ2-7; V gene: TRBV2; clone size: -
CDR3 protein: CSVVPGTSGAAPGANVLTF; CDR3 DNA: TGCAGCGTGGTCCCGGGAACTAGCGGGGCGGCCCCTGGGGCCAACGTCCTGACTTTC; D gene: TRBD2; J gene: TRBJ2-6; V gene: TRBV29-1; clone size: -
CDR3 protein: CASSYTFAQPHYEQYF; CDR3 DNA: TGTGCCAGCAGTTACACATTCGCCCAGCCTCACTACGAGCAGTACTTC; D gene: -; J gene: TRBJ2-7; V gene: TRBV6-6; clone size: once